Following are 19 T cell receptor beta chains from one sample sequenced in a study of blood T cell repertoires in COVID-19. Profiling relied on immunoSEQ multiplex PCR, and the TCRdb table lists in-frame clones only, not all of them. The sample shows around 73,000 clones, roughly 80% of them seen only once. The sample was peripheral blood. The receptors stem from a man between 65 and 85 years old with COVID-19, enrolled during active disease.

The chain carries TRBV6-2 or TRBV6-3 and TRBJ2-7; D uncertain. Deletions cut 5 bases from V and 0 bases from J, with 5 bases between. CDR1 and CDR2 (germline): MNHEY, SVGEGT. The CDR3 has 12 amino acids. CDR3 sequence (DNA): TGTGCCAGCAGTCGAGCCTCCTACGAGCAGTACTTC. Translation: CASSRASYEQYF.

The rearrangement joins TRBV19 to TRBJ1-5; D is possibly TRBD1 (5 bases). V lost 3 bases and J 4 bases, leaving 10 bases between the germline ends. The CDR3 is made up of 14 amino acids. Germline V CDR1 and CDR2: LNHDA, SQIVND (reference sequence). The CDR3 DNA is TGTGCCAGTAGTATTGGGGCAGGGAATCAGCCCCAGCATTTT. It codes for CASSIGAGNQPQHF.

The genes are TRBV4-1 and TRBJ2-4; no clear D. The CDR3 spans 17 residues. Trimming removed 1 base at V and 2 bases at J, with 15 bases between. CDR1 and CDR2 (germline): MGHRA, YSYEKL. As DNA, the CDR3 is TGCGCCAGCAGCCAAGGCTCCGCCCGGAGTTCCAAAAACATTCAGTACTTC. Protein product: CASSQGSARSSKNIQYF.

This rearrangement joins TRBV5-5 to TRBJ1-1; 7 bases fit TRBD1. Germline assignment: CDR1 SGHKS and CDR2 YYEKEE (reference sequence). J was trimmed by 5 bases and V by 5 bases; bases with no gene match: 6. CDR3 size: 13 residues. CDR3 protein: CASRVRGRTEAFF. For the CDR3, the DNA is TGTGCCAGCAGGGTGAGGGGGCGGACTGAAGCTTTCTTT.

This chain joins TRBV4-3 and TRBJ2-7, with a possible D match to TRBD2 (6 bases). From germline, CDR1 is LGHNA and CDR2 YSLEER. The CDR3 length is 13 residues. V lost 4 bases and J 3 bases, leaving 10 bases between the germline ends. CDR3 amino acids: CASSLDSGYEQYF. As DNA, the CDR3 is TGCGCCAGCAGCCTTGATAGCGGCTACGAGCAGTACTTC.

This chain links TRBV5-1 with TRBJ2-1, with TRBD2 matching 8 bases. V shed 0 bases and J 1 base; nucleotides not matched to a gene: 3. The length of the CDR3 is 16 residues. Germline CDR1 is SGHRS and CDR2 is YFSETQ. The CDR3 DNA follows: TGCGCCAGCAGCTTGGTAGCGGGACTATCCTACAATGAGCAGTTCTTC. Encoded protein: CASSLVAGLSYNEQFF.

The genes are TRBV3-1 (or the pseudogene TRBV3-2) and TRBJ1-1; 8 nucleotides align to TRBD1. The CDR3 length is 14 residues. The V gene end was trimmed by 3 bases and the J gene end by 4 bases; junction bases not matched to a gene: 4. Germline V CDR1 and CDR2: LGHDT, YNNKEL (reference sequence). CDR3 in amino acids: CASSHRGQGTEAFF. The CDR3 coding sequence is TGTGCCAGCAGCCACAGGGGGCAGGGCACTGAAGCTTTCTTT.

The V call is TRBV18, the J call TRBJ2-1, with TRBD2 matching over 10 bases. This CDR3 comprises 17 residues. Germline V gives CDR1 KGHSH, CDR2 LQKENI. Trimming took 5 bases from V and 0 from J; bases not matched to a gene: 7. The chain's CDR3 is CASSLLTSGLSYNEQFF. The CDR3 DNA sequence: TGTGCCAGCTCATTGCTGACTAGCGGGCTCTCCTACAATGAGCAGTTCTTC.

V usage is TRBV2 and J usage is TRBJ1-1; TRBD1 is a possible D gene (5 bases). V dropped 10 bases and J dropped 11 bases, with 23 bases sitting between them. Germline loops: CDR1 SNHLY, CDR2 FYNNEI. There are 13 residues in the CDR3. DNA for the CDR3: TGTGCCACCCAGTTAGGTCGGGACTCGTCGGCTTTCTTT. Translated, it gives CATQLGRDSSAFF.

In its sample, this clone was seen once. The genes are TRBV5-4 and TRBJ2-3; D is possibly TRBD2 (6 bases). The CDR3 length is 16 residues. Per the germline V gene, CDR1 is SGHNT and CDR2 is YYREEE (reference sequence). Trimming took off 4 bases at V and 3 bases at J, with 18 bases between the two ends. CDR3 DNA sequence: TGTGCCAGCAGCCCGCGGGGAAGGGATGGGACAGATACGCAGTATTTT. Translating it yields CASSPRGRDGTDTQYF.

The rearrangement links TRBV5-8 to TRBJ1-2; no definite D call. In germline, CDR1 is SGHTS, CDR2 YDEGEE. The CDR3 consists of 16 residues. V dropped 2 bases and J dropped 7 bases, with 21 bases sitting between them. The CDR3 DNA reads TGTGCCAGCAGCTTCGTTATCGTGGCGGCGGGCGCTGGCTACACCTTC. This sequence encodes CASSFVIVAAGAGYTF.

V usage is TRBV5-4 and J usage is TRBJ2-1; 9 bases agree with TRBD2. The trim removed 0 bases at V and 4 bases at J, leaving 2 bases unmatched. Germline V CDR1 and CDR2: SGHNT, YYREEE (reference sequence). The CDR3 runs 15 residues. The DNA for the CDR3 is TGTGCCAGCAGCTTGGCAGCGGGAGGTTACAATGAGCAGTTCTTC. Protein sequence: CASSLAAGGYNEQFF. The full variable domain, completed using reference TRBV5-4 and TRBJ2-1, is ETGVTQSPTHLIKTRGQQVTLRCSSQSGHNTVSWYQQALGQGPQFIFQYYREEENGRGNFPPRFSGLQFPNYSSELNVNALELDDSALYLCASSLAAGGYNEQFFGPGTRLTVL.

J is TRBJ2-7 and V is TRBV19; D perhaps matches TRBD1 (6 bases). This CDR3 has 13 amino acids. Germline assignment: CDR1 LNHDA and CDR2 SQIVND (reference sequence). V was cut by 4 bases and J by 5 bases, with 12 bases left in between. DNA of the CDR3: TGTGCCAGTAGTAGAAAACAGGGAGACGAGCAGTACTTC. It codes for CASSRKQGDEQYF.

The V gene is TRBV19, the J gene TRBJ2-2; D is perhaps TRBD2 (5 bases). Germline CDR1 LNHDA, CDR2 SQIVND (reference sequence). The CDR3 has 16 residues. V lost 3 bases and J lost 0, with 11 bases in between. The CDR3 nucleotides are TGTGCCAGTAGTATTGGTTGGGAGCCGAACACCGGGGAGCTGTTTTTT. Its protein is CASSIGWEPNTGELFF.

Here the CDR3 DNA reads TGTGCCAGCCGACTAGCGGGAGTTGGCGGGGAGCTGTTTTTT. Its protein product is CASRLAGVGGELFF. The chain recombines TRBV19 with TRBJ2-2, with 12 bases matching TRBD2. V lost 9 bases, J lost 7 bases, and 6 bases stayed unmatched. This CDR3 spans 14 amino acids. Germline CDR1 LNHDA, CDR2 SQIVND (reference sequence).

V is TRBV7-2 and J is TRBJ2-2; 11 positions match TRBD2. The J segment lost 3 bases and the V segment lost 2 bases, leaving 2 bases of the junction unmatched. Germline-derived CDR1 and CDR2 are SGHTA and FQGNSA. This CDR3 is built from 16 residues. The CDR3 DNA follows: TGTGCCAGCAGCTTAACTAGCGGGAGTTACACCGGGGAGCTGTTTTTT. Translation gives CASSLTSGSYTGELFF.

The chain couples TRBV25-1 to TRBJ1-3; weak D call: TRBD1 (5 bases). Trimming pared 5 bases from V and 0 bases from J, leaving 14 bases between. The CDR3 consists of 16 residues. Germline V gene lookup returns CDR1 MGHDK and CDR2 SYGVNS. Here the CDR3 DNA reads TGTGCCAGCAGTACCCCAGCAGGGCTCTCTGGAAACACCATATATTTT. This sequence encodes CASSTPAGLSGNTIYF.

The V and J genes are TRBV12-3 or TRBV12-4 and TRBJ2-2, with a weak D call TRBD2 (5 bases). The CDR3 contains 13 residues. Deletions cut 4 bases from V and 7 bases from J, with 10 bases between. The CDR3 here is CASSWRANGELFF. CDR3 coding DNA: TGTGCCAGCAGTTGGCGGGCCAACGGGGAGCTGTTTTTT.

This clone turned up a few times. The chain links TRBV10-3 to TRBJ2-1; 10 nucleotides agree with TRBD2. The length of the CDR3 is 15 residues. The trim removed 7 bases at V and 2 bases at J, leaving 5 bases unmatched. CDR1 and CDR2 from the germline V gene are ENHRY and SYGVKD. CDR3 nucleotides: TGTGCCATCACCCCAGCGGGAGGGCCCTACAATGAGCAGTTCTTC. Amino acid sequence: CAITPAGGPYNEQFF.